This TCR beta chain was documented in a study of blood T cells in healthy people across ages (dated by TCRdb to between 2015 and 2016). About the investigation overall: In model experiments, template switching captured about one uniquely barcoded TCR beta cDNA molecule for every two T cells. The study measured age-related changes in TCR beta repertoire diversity using deep sequencing normalized with unique cDNA molecular identifiers. The donors were divided into four age groups: young (average around 15 years), middle-aged (about 40), aged (around 59) and long-lived (82). To avoid experimental bias, donors of different ages were randomly spread across the sequencing lanes. Using the same blood draw, the study looked at two additional independent replicas of 1 million unique cDNA reads for two donors, one aged 18 to 30 and the other aged 80 or older. Broad study findings and their caveats: Conclusive comparison of naive and antigen-experienced compartments was prevented by the profiling of bulk unsorted PBMCs. As age increased, observed TCR beta diversity per million T cells dropped in a roughly linear way, and a significant reduction was already evident by age roughly 36. The percentage of naive T cells measured by flow cytometry correlated strongly with observed TCR beta diversity. Total diversity estimates from one million sequenced T cells were considered lower bounds and underestimates. Because the CMV infection status of the donors was unknown, age-related changes in expanded clonotypes may potentially have been confounded. Compared with the aged group, more naive CD4+ T cells, fewer expanded clones and increased TCR diversity were shown by the long-lived group, suggesting age selection.

The library was built by means of 5' RACE. Sequencing was carried out with an Illumina HiSeq 2500. The second PCR ran for about 6 to 12 cycles and used a J-beta primer mix along with a sample-barcoded 5' primer. A template-switch 5' adaptor carrying 12 random nucleotides introduced a unique molecular identifier onto each TCR beta cDNA molecule. Each sample yielded at least 2.5 million CDR3-containing paired-end reads. The Mint cDNA synthesis kit, primed by a TRBC-specific oligonucleotide, was used to synthesize first-strand cDNA from all RNA. All cDNA was treated with uracil-DNA glycosylase and then went through a first 18-cycle PCR with the universal primers M1SS and BC2_uni_R. On the study's bioinformatics: For normalization, 1 million high-quality reads were randomly selected from each sample, with every read carrying a distinct molecular identifier. Reads with shared molecular identifiers were discarded instead of being binned into consensus sequences. MiTCR, with a Q25 quality threshold and the strictest error-elimination algorithm, was used for CDR3 identification, clonotype clustering and error correction. A nonparametric unseen species model with Euler transformation was used to estimate lower-bound total TCR beta diversity. TCRdb applied fastp at Q25 and MiXCR to the public reads, then kept only in-frame beta chains. CDR3 protein sequences are deduplicated, and each keeps its most common genes and DNA. The V and J calls and clone size come from TCRdb's table, not from the authors' own analysis. The sample table records some 700,000 distinct CDR3 sequences; roughly 45% of these occur just once. Clones ranked in the top ten supply 20% to 25% of the sample.

The roughly 38 donors, aged about 6 to 95 years, were systemically healthy Caucasian individuals from Russia. Around 10 milliliters of peripheral blood were drawn from each donor into EDTA-treated Vacutainer tubes. Ficoll-Paque density-gradient centrifugation was used to isolate PBMCs, with at least 7 million per sample. Trizol reagent was used to extract total RNA from the PBMCs, yielding at least 6 micrograms per sample. For every donor, flow cytometry on a PBMC aliquot measured the percentage of naive CD45RAhigh/CD27high T cells. A note on this clonotype: Which antigen it targets is not known. It has no much larger one-base neighbor in the sample; base qualities were not kept.

V is shortened by 6 bases, J by 0 bases, and the region joining them spans 14 bases. Looking up the germline V gene (reference sequence) yields CDR1 DFQATT and CDR2 SNEGSKA. The cysteine opens and the phenylalanine closes a CDR3 of 15 amino acids. The entry retains the CDR3 DNA only, 45 bases that are in frame from base 1. The chain is encoded by TRBV20-1 joined to TRBJ1-4; tentative D gene TRBD1, with 6 bases matching. This receptor was obtained from a woman in her sixties or seventies in good health. The source material was blood. The CDR3 region: CSARRDKPTNEKLFF. The DNA sequence is given as TGCAGTGCCCGTCGGGACAAGCCAACTAATGAAAAACTGTTTTTT.